Listed below are T cell receptor beta chains from one sample, sequenced in a study of CD8+CD57+ T cells in acquired aplastic anemia. TCRdb reprocessed the reads via MiXCR and lists one record per CDR3 protein. Altogether about 190,000 distinct CDR3 sequences are present, around 50% being singletons, with the ten largest covering about 17%. The material sequenced was sorted CD4+, CD8+, or CD8+CD57+ T cells (not recorded which) from PBMCs. The receptors were gathered from a human donor in good health, serving as a control. CDR3s include the opening cysteine and the closing phenylalanine or tryptophan. Each record gives: D gene, V gene, J gene, clone size, CDR3 protein, CDR3 DNA. The D gene is left open where the match is weak. Size tells how often a clone was seen (once, few, many) or the class of an expanded clone, and some rows leave it out.

>TRBD1|TRBV19|TRBJ1-5|many
CASSITGGPSNQPQHF
TGTGCCAGTAGTATCACAGGGGGCCCCAGCAATCAGCCCCAGCATTTT
>.|TRBV27|TRBJ2-1|many
CASSLSDYPYNEQFF
TGTGCCAGCAGTTTATCGGACTACCCCTACAATGAGCAGTTCTTC
>.|TRBV2|TRBJ2-3|.
CASSEAGTDTQYF
TGTGCCAGCAGTGAAGCAGGCACAGATACGCAGTATTTT
>.|TRBV5-4|TRBJ1-1|.
CASSLGTQTEAFF
TGTGCCAGCAGCTTGGGTACCCAGACTGAAGCTTTCTTT
>.|TRBV5-8|TRBJ1-1|.
CASSRRGQAFF
TGTGCCAGCAGTCGCAGGGGCCAAGCTTTCTTT
>.|TRBV7-2|TRBJ2-5|.
CASSLGLLQTQYF
TGTGCCAGCAGCTTGGGCCTCCTTCAGACCCAGTACTTC
>.|TRBV2|TRBJ1-5|.
CASSESASNQPQHF
TGTGCCAGCAGTGAATCAGCGAGCAATCAGCCCCAGCATTTT
>.|TRBV19|TRBJ1-5|many
CASSSTIGGNQPQHF
TGTGCCAGTAGTTCCACAATCGGTGGCAATCAGCCCCAGCATTTT
>.|TRBV6-5|TRBJ2-7|many
CASSTGTSYEQYF
TGTGCCAGCTCAACAGGTACCTCCTACGAGCAGTACTTC
>.|TRBV7-6|TRBJ1-1|many
CASSLLARGKGTEAFF
TGTGCCAGCAGCTTGTTGGCGCGGGGAAAGGGGACTGAAGCTTTCTTT
>TRBD1|TRBV12-3/TRBV12-4|TRBJ1-4|many
CASSRDRVSNEKLFF
TGTGCCAGCAGTCGAGACAGGGTCAGTAATGAAAAACTGTTTTTT
>.|TRBV9|TRBJ1-1|once
CASSVGSGLGTEAFF
TGTGCCAGCAGCGTAGGGTCGGGTCTGGGCACTGAAGCTTTCTTT